This T cell receptor beta chain was documented in a study of CD8 T cells in Susac syndrome. After extraction with the RNeasy kit, roughly 0.5 to 1 ug of the RNA was reverse transcribed using random hexamers. The TCR beta CDR3 was amplified by immunoSEQ multiplex PCR across 54 Vbeta, 13 Jbeta. TCRdb re-analysed the immunoSEQ multiplex PCR reads in MiXCR, keeping a single row per CDR3 protein. The table shows 250,000 to 300,000 distinct CDR3 sequences, with around 83% occurring only once. Sequencing of TCR beta was performed on blood CD8+ and CD4+ T cells. Stable or active relapsing-remitting multiple sclerosis, untreated and meeting revised McDonald criteria, defined the controls. TEMRA cells underwent FACS enrichment and CD8+ and CD4+ T cells underwent negative isolation. Deletions cut 7 bases from V and 0 bases from J, with 13 bases between. Germline V gene sequence: CDR1 LNHDA, CDR2 SQIVND (reference sequence). The CDR3 contains 15 residues.

The specimen sequenced was CD8+ T cells from PBMCs. The sequence came from a human donor with multiple sclerosis. The rearrangement uses TRBV19 and TRBJ2-1; perhaps TRBD1 as D (5 bases). This CDR3 reads CASKERDSSYNEQFF. The CDR3 DNA reads TGTGCCAGTAAAGAGCGCGACAGCTCCTACAATGAGCAGTTCTTC.